The 10 T cell receptor beta chains below were found in one sample sequenced in a study of blood T cell repertoires in COVID-19. Some clones are missing from TCRdb's copy, which holds only in-frame ones; the method was immunoSEQ multiplex PCR. The sample gives 30,000 to 45,000 clones, approximately 81% of which show up once; less than 12% is in the top ten. Sequencing used peripheral blood. The origin of the receptors is a man in his fifties or sixties in a cohort sampled during active COVID-19.

The chain combines TRBV7-2 with TRBJ2-7; 10 nucleotides agree with TRBD2. The CDR3 spans 15 residues. Germline CDR1 and CDR2: SGHTA and FQGNSA. The ends lost 4 bases at V and 3 bases at J; junction bases unmatched: 6. CDR3 protein: CASSSAGGRFYEQYF. As DNA, the CDR3 is TGTGCCAGCAGCTCAGCGGGGGGGAGGTTCTACGAGCAGTACTTC.

V usage is TRBV2 and J usage is TRBJ2-3; D may be TRBD2 (6 bases). Trimming pared 10 bases from V and 4 bases from J, leaving 21 bases between. The CDR3 extends over 15 amino acids. The germline V gene encodes CDR1 SNHLY and CDR2 FYNNEI. The chain's CDR3 is CATTLRGVIPDTQYF. CDR3 DNA: TGTGCCACAACTCTCCGCGGGGTTATACCAGATACGCAGTATTTT.

This clone was seen a handful of times. The gene calls are TRBV29-1 and TRBJ2-7, with D possibly being TRBD2 (7 bases). Trimming stripped 6 bases from V and 2 bases from J, with 17 bases between. This CDR3 comprises 14 residues. Per the germline V gene, CDR1 is SQVTM and CDR2 is ANQGSEA. CDR3 bases: TGCAGCGTCGAGCGGGGACACAATACCTACGAGCAGTACTTC. Translated: CSVERGHNTYEQYF.

The V call is TRBV20-1, the J call TRBJ2-1; 15 bases map to TRBD2. The CDR3 covers 16 residues. V was pared by 3 bases and J by 7 bases, with 7 bases of the junction left unmatched. The germline gives CDR1 DFQATT, CDR2 SNEGSKA (reference sequence). CDR3 nucleotide sequence: TGCAGTGCTAGTCCCATGGGACTAGCGGGGGGTAATGAGCAGTTCTTC. This translates into CSASPMGLAGGNEQFF.

CDR3 bases: TGCACCAGCAGCCAGGCCCTTACAGGGCCGGGCAATCAGCCCCAGCATTTT. As protein: CTSSQALTGPGNQPQHF. The J gene is TRBJ1-5, the V gene TRBV1; the table's D call, TRBD1, has no DNA check behind it. TRBV1 is a listed pseudogene. The length of the CDR3 is 17 residues.

This clone was recorded once. CDR3 sequence: CASSYLSTGLAIYNEQFF. In nucleotides, the CDR3 is TGTGCCAGCAGTTACCTCTCCACGGGGCTAGCGATCTACAATGAGCAGTTCTTC. The chain joins TRBV6-2 or TRBV6-3 to TRBJ2-1, with a tentative D call TRBD2 (6 bases). The germline V and J ends were trimmed by 2 bases and 3 bases, with 20 bases remaining between them. CDR1 is MNHEY and CDR2 is SVGEGT in the germline V gene. This CDR3 has 18 amino acids.

The rearrangement links TRBV3-1 (or the pseudogene TRBV3-2) to TRBJ1-1, with D maybe TRBD1 (6 bases). Looked up from germline, CDR1 is LGHDT and CDR2 is YNNKEL (reference sequence). The V end was cut by 3 bases, the J end by 11 bases, with 13 bases between. This CDR3 comprises 12 residues. This CDR3 reads CASSQANRVAFF. CDR3 sequence (DNA): TGTGCCAGCAGCCAGGCAAACAGGGTCGCTTTCTTT.

This rearrangement joins TRBV11-2 to TRBJ1-1; the D gene is possibly TRBD1 (5 bases). Per germline, CDR1 SGHAT and CDR2 FQNNGV. The CDR3 runs 15 residues. V was clipped by 6 bases and J by 3 bases, with 17 bases between them. CDR3: CASSAGRGGHTEAFF. The CDR3 DNA reads TGTGCCAGCAGTGCAGGGAGGGGAGGGCACACTGAAGCTTTCTTT.

The gene calls are TRBV24-1 and TRBJ2-7, with D perhaps TRBD1 (6 bases). Trimming took off 9 bases at V and 2 bases at J, with 13 bases between the two ends. The CDR3 length is 13 residues. Germline values: CDR1 KGHDR, CDR2 SFDVKD. The CDR3 nucleotides read TGTGCCACCTCCAGGGGCTCTACCTACGAGCAGTACTTC. Translation gives CATSRGSTYEQYF.

The J gene is TRBJ2-5, the V gene TRBV9; TRBD1 matches 7 bases. Trimming removed 1 base from V and 5 bases from J; junction bases left unmatched: 5. The CDR3 covers 14 residues. Germline V gene data show CDR1 as SGDLS and CDR2 as YYNGEE. CDR3 sequence reads: CASSVTGAWETQYF. The CDR3 DNA is TGTGCCAGCAGCGTAACAGGGGCATGGGAGACCCAGTACTTC.